The 14 T cell receptor beta chains below all came from one sample that was sequenced in a study of T cells in Graves' hyperthyroidism and ophthalmopathy. Amplification of TCR beta CDR3 regions used RNA as the template. An initial round of RT-PCR targeting the TCR CDR3 relied on the HTBI primer set. TCRdb analysed the multiplex PCR reads with MiXCR anew, one entry per CDR3 protein. The data hold about 340,000 distinct CDR3 sequences, with about 21% observed a single time. Material: blood. The source of these receptors is a woman aged 50 to 60 with Graves' hyperthyroidism.

This chain joins TRBV11-2 and TRBJ2-1; possibly TRBD1 for D (7 bases). Trimming removed 5 bases from V and 1 base from J, with 33 bases in between. Germline V CDR1 and CDR2: SGHAT, FQNNGV. This CDR3 is built from 22 residues. The chain's CDR3 is CASSDIPWARGASERSYNEQFF. For the CDR3, the DNA is TGTGCCAGCAGCGACATACCATGGGCCAGGGGGGCCTCCGAAAGGTCCTACAATGAGCAGTTCTTC. Full variable domain (outside the CDR3, taken from reference TRBV11-2 and TRBJ2-1): EAGVAQSPRYKIIEKRQSVAFWCNPISGHATLYWYQQILGQGPKLLIQFQNNGVVDDSQLPKDRFSAERLKGVDSTLKIQPAKLEDSAVYLCASSDIPWARGASERSYNEQFFGPGTRLTVL.

J is TRBJ2-6 and V is TRBV11-2; perhaps TRBD2 as D (6 bases). This CDR3 spans 17 amino acids. Trimming left V 1 base short and J 2 bases short, with 12 bases between. Germline CDR1 is SGHAT and CDR2 is FQNNGV. The CDR3 DNA reads TGTGCCAGCAGCTTAGGTTTTAGCGGAACTGGGGCCAACGTCCTGACTTTC. It yields the protein CASSLGFSGTGANVLTF.

This clonotype has only a few counts. The chain employs TRBV28 and TRBJ1-1; D remains ambiguous. V was cut by 3 bases and J by 0 bases, with 11 bases left in between. Germline V gene sequence: CDR1 MDHEN, CDR2 SYDVKM. This CDR3 spans 15 amino acids. CDR3 sequence: CASSLGGLLNTEAFF. CDR3 nucleotide sequence: TGTGCCAGCAGTTTGGGCGGGCTTCTGAACACTGAAGCTTTCTTT.

The table lists this clonotype with many counts. V usage is TRBV20-1 and J usage is TRBJ1-2, with 9 positions matching TRBD1. Germline V gene sequence: CDR1 DFQATT, CDR2 SNEGSKA (reference sequence). The CDR3 spans 14 residues. V was pared by 6 bases and J by 8 bases, with 13 bases of the junction left unmatched. The CDR3 DNA is TGCAGTGCCATACAGGGGGCACAGCCCGGGGGCTACACCTTC. Translating it yields CSAIQGAQPGGYTF.

This clonotype was observed at least ten times. CDR3 coding DNA: TGCGCCAGCAGGGACAGAGTGGGAGCCAATCAGCCCCAGCATTTT. Encoded protein: CASRDRVGANQPQHF. The chain uses TRBV10-2 and TRBJ1-5, with a possible D match to TRBD1 (6 bases). The CDR3 consists of 15 residues. The germline V gene has CDR1 WSHSY and CDR2 SAAADI. Trimming removed 6 bases at V and 3 bases at J, with 15 bases between.

This clonotype was observed at least ten times. J is TRBJ1-1 and V is TRBV20-1; D is perhaps TRBD1 (5 bases). The CDR3 extends over 15 amino acids. CDR1 DFQATT and CDR2 SNEGSKA come from the germline V gene (reference sequence). V gave up 3 bases and J gave up 4 bases, with 18 bases separating them. CDR3 protein: CSASGDRGLGTEAFF. The DNA of the CDR3 is TGCAGTGCTAGTGGGGACCGAGGATTGGGCACTGAAGCTTTCTTT.

This clonotype has at least ten counts. The chain is built from TRBV10-3 and TRBJ2-1, with a tentative D call TRBD2 (6 bases). This CDR3 comprises 19 residues. Trimming left V 0 bases short and J 0 bases short, with 18 bases between. Germline loops: CDR1 ENHRY, CDR2 SYGVKD. This CDR3 is CAISESGGSRKSSYNEQFF. The DNA of the CDR3 is TGTGCCATCAGTGAGTCTGGGGGGTCCAGAAAGAGCTCCTACAATGAGCAGTTCTTC.

The chain joins TRBV2 to TRBJ2-5; 7 bases line up with TRBD1. The V and J ends lost 6 bases and 2 bases, in that order; junction bases with no gene match: 6. Germline CDR1 is SNHLY and CDR2 is FYNNEI. This CDR3 comprises 14 residues. Here the CDR3 reads CASRRDRSQETQYF. CDR3 DNA sequence: TGTGCCAGCAGGAGGGACAGATCTCAAGAGACCCAGTACTTC. The whole variable domain, filled in from reference TRBV2 and TRBJ2-5, reads EPEVTQTPSHQVTQMGQEVILRCVPISNHLYFYWYRQILGQKVEFLVSFYNNEISEKSEIFDDQFSVERPDGSNFTLKIRSTKLEDSAMYFCASRRDRSQETQYFGPGTRLLVL.

About this clonotype: One junction end disagrees with the germline gene, perhaps due to a read error. V is TRBV7-4 and J is TRBJ2-3; 10 bases fit TRBD2. This CDR3 contains 14 residues. Looked up from germline, CDR1 is SGHVT and CDR2 is SQSDAQ. The CDR3 sequence is CASSIAGGRDTQYF. The DNA of the CDR3 is TGTGCCAGCAGCATAGCGGGAGGACGAGATACGCAGTATTTT.

This clonotype was counted at least ten times. The chain employs TRBV30 and TRBJ1-2; TRBD1 matches at 9 bases. The V segment lost 3 bases and the J segment 4 bases; nucleotides outside the gene matches: 9. The CDR3 has 15 amino acids. Germline CDR1 GTSNPN, CDR2 SVGIG (reference sequence). The CDR3 region is CAWRRPGQGSYGYTF. CDR3 in DNA: TGTGCCTGGAGGCGTCCGGGACAGGGTAGCTATGGCTACACCTTC. Full variable domain (rest looked up from reference TRBV30 and TRBJ1-2): SQTIHQWPATLVQPVGSPLSLECTVEGTSNPNLYWYRQAAGRGLQLLFYSVGIGQISSEVPQNLSASRPQDRQFILSSKKLLLSDSGFYLCAWRRPGQGSYGYTFGSGTRLTVV.

The chain carries TRBV6-1 and TRBJ1-5, with D uncertain. Trimming left V 2 bases short and J 2 bases short, with 13 bases between. The length of the CDR3 is 16 residues. Germline-derived CDR1 and CDR2 are MNHNS and SASEGT. This chain's CDR3 is CASSEPGGSGNQPQHF. Here the CDR3 DNA reads TGTGCCAGCAGTGAACCGGGTGGGAGTGGCAATCAGCCCCAGCATTTT.

The chain is built from TRBV5-1 and TRBJ2-3; D gene ambiguous. CDR3 length equals 13 residues. CDR1 SGHRS and CDR2 YFSETQ come from the germline V gene. With 6 bases removed from V and 4 bases from J, the gap between germline ends came to 12 bases. CDR3 sequence: CASMGSPSDTQYF. In nucleotides, the CDR3 is TGCGCCAGCATGGGCAGCCCCTCAGATACGCAGTATTTT.

In this sample, this clonotype turned up many times. CDR3 residues: CASSPQGVAKNIQYF. DNA of the CDR3: TGTGCCAGCAGCCCTCAGGGGGTCGCCAAAAACATTCAGTACTTC. The chain employs TRBV7-9 and TRBJ2-4; 7 bases align to TRBD1. This CDR3 has 15 residues. Looked up from germline, CDR1 is SEHNR and CDR2 is FQNEAQ (reference sequence). V shed 5 bases, J shed 1 base, and the junction held 5 bases outside the gene matches.

This clonotype was observed a few times. The V call is TRBV5-4, the J call TRBJ1-2, with D maybe TRBD1 (5 bases). Germline V gene lookup returns CDR1 SGHNT and CDR2 YYREEE (reference sequence). The V and J ends lost 3 bases and 2 bases respectively, with 14 bases between them. This CDR3 region has 15 residues. The CDR3 is CASSSGARSNYGYTF. Written as DNA, the CDR3 is TGTGCCAGCAGCTCCGGGGCGCGCTCCAACTATGGCTACACCTTC.